Listed below are T cell receptor beta chains from one sample, sequenced in a study of T cell responses to AZD1222 COVID-19 vaccine. Assay: immunoSEQ multiplex PCR; the TCRdb copy retains only in-frame clones and omits some. This sample carries about 130,000 clones, approximately 92% of them seen once, and the ten largest clones take around 1.1%. Sequenced material: peripheral blood, taken 28 days after the second AZD1222 dose. The receptors originated from an adult who received the AZD1222 COVID-19 vaccine. Both conserved end residues are trimmed from each CDR3. D genes are given only for firm matches.

j_call: TRBJ2-7; v_call: TRBV5-4; d_call: TRBD1; cdr3_aa: ASRDRGGEQY
j_call: TRBJ2-5; v_call: TRBV7-2; d_call: .; cdr3_aa: ASSLYRQSQETQY
j_call: TRBJ2-3; v_call: TRBV9; d_call: .; cdr3_aa: ASGAGNTQY
j_call: TRBJ1-2; v_call: TRBV2; d_call: TRBD1; cdr3_aa: ASRTDRAGYT
j_call: TRBJ2-2; v_call: TRBV11-2; d_call: TRBD1; cdr3_aa: ASSPTGVAGELF
j_call: TRBJ1-3; v_call: TRBV7-9; d_call: .; cdr3_aa: ASSHPRPGSSGNTIY
j_call: TRBJ2-5; v_call: TRBV5-1; d_call: TRBD2; cdr3_aa: ASSSTSGGAETQY
j_call: TRBJ1-1; v_call: TRBV25-1; d_call: .; cdr3_aa: ASTQGRTTEAF
j_call: TRBJ1-3; v_call: TRBV5-1; d_call: .; cdr3_aa: ASSLGGNPGNTIY
j_call: TRBJ2-1; v_call: TRBV5-4; d_call: .; cdr3_aa: ASSLDLTPSGNEQF
j_call: TRBJ1-1; v_call: TRBV6-5; d_call: TRBD1; cdr3_aa: TGRTGNTEAF
j_call: TRBJ2-7; v_call: TRBV5-5; d_call: .; cdr3_aa: ASSLLARYEQY
j_call: TRBJ2-1; v_call: TRBV19; d_call: TRBD2; cdr3_aa: ASSIGTSPSRNEQF
j_call: TRBJ1-2; v_call: TRBV5-4; d_call: TRBD1; cdr3_aa: ASSPEQGRLRGYT
j_call: TRBJ2-1; v_call: TRBV27; d_call: TRBD1; cdr3_aa: ASSHRQGGEQF
j_call: TRBJ1-6; v_call: TRBV6-6; d_call: TRBD1; cdr3_aa: ASTLSHRGNNSPLH
j_call: TRBJ1-2; v_call: TRBV28; d_call: .; cdr3_aa: ASSHIYGYT
j_call: TRBJ2-5; v_call: TRBV6-2/TRBV6-3; d_call: TRBD1; cdr3_aa: ASSYDRAKTQY
j_call: TRBJ1-3; v_call: TRBV6-5; d_call: .; cdr3_aa: ASSPQGISGNTIY
j_call: TRBJ2-1; v_call: TRBV19; d_call: TRBD2; cdr3_aa: ASSIGRREGRRVEQF
j_call: TRBJ2-1; v_call: TRBV24-1; d_call: .; cdr3_aa: ATSDVDRSYEQF
j_call: TRBJ2-1; v_call: TRBV11-3; d_call: TRBD1; cdr3_aa: ASSPGDSYNEQF
j_call: TRBJ2-6; v_call: TRBV6-8; d_call: .; cdr3_aa: ASSYGGSGANVLT
j_call: TRBJ2-2; v_call: TRBV19; d_call: TRBD2; cdr3_aa: ASSPGGASGELF
j_call: TRBJ2-2; v_call: TRBV29-1; d_call: TRBD1; cdr3_aa: SVLPTGAGELF
j_call: TRBJ1-3; v_call: TRBV4-3; d_call: .; cdr3_aa: ASSRGVAGNTIY